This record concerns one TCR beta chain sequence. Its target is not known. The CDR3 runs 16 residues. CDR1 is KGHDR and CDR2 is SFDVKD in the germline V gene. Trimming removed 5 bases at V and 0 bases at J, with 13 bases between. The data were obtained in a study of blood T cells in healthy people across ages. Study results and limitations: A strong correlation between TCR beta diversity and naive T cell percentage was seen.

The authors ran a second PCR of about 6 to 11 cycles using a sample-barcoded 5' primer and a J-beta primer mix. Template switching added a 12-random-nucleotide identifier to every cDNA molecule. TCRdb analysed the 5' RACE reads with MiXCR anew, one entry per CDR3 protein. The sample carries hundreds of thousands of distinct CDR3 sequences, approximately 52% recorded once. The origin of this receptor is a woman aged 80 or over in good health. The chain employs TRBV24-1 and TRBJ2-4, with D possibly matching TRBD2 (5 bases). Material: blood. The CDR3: CATSGGQTLAKNIQYF. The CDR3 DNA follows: TGTGCCACCAGTGGAGGGCAGACCCTAGCCAAAAACATTCAGTACTTC.